What follows are 9 T cell receptor beta chains derived from one specimen sequenced in a study of yellow fever vaccine responses in identical twins. TCRdb recomputed calls from the RT-PCR reads with MiXCR, one row per CDR3 protein. The data hold more than 300 distinct CDR3 sequences, with just over 60% observed a single time. Here the sequenced sample was T cells from blood (PBMCs), unsorted or a sorted subset (not recorded which), taken before or after yellow fever vaccination (not recorded which). The receptors were gathered from a female donor who received the yellow fever vaccine.

This clonotype has just a few counts. This rearrangement joins TRBV23-1 to TRBJ1-3; D not certain. TRBV23-1 is labeled an ORF, and its function is uncertain. CDR3 size: 12 residues. With 6 bases removed from V and 4 bases from J, the gap between germline ends came to 7 bases. As DNA, the CDR3 is TGCGCCAGCAGGCCGCAAGGAAACACCATATATTTT. Its protein is CASRPQGNTIYF.

By share of the sample, this clonotype is hyperexpanded. The rearrangement links TRBV11-3 to TRBJ2-3; 8 nucleotides align to TRBD1. The junction had 0 bases not matched to a gene; V was cut back by 2 bases and J by 8 bases. Germline CDR1 SGHNT, CDR2 YENEEA. This CDR3 spans 12 amino acids. The CDR3 DNA reads as TGTGCCAGCAGCTTACAGGGGGCTACGCAGTATTTT. Amino acid sequence: CASSLQGATQYF. Supplemented by reference TRBV11-3 and TRBJ2-3, the full variable domain reads EAGVVQSPRYKIIEKKQPVAFWCNPISGHNTLYWYLQNLGQGPELLIRYENEEAVDDSQLPKDRFSAERLKGVDSTLKIQPAELGDSAVYLCASSLQGATQYFGPGTRLTVL.

The chain couples TRBV23-1 to TRBJ1-6; D is possibly TRBD1 (5 bases). TRBV23-1 is an ORF, and what it does is uncertain. CDR3 length: 15 residues. With 1 base removed from V and 8 bases from J, the gap between germline ends came to 12 bases. The DNA of the CDR3 is TGCGCCAGCAGTCAATACATGGGGGAGTATTCACCCCTCCACTTT. Translated, it gives CASSQYMGEYSPLHF.

This rearrangement joins TRBV4-2 to TRBJ1-5, with a weak D call TRBD1 (6 bases). Between the trimmed V and J ends, which lost 4 bases and 2 bases, there was a span of 27 bases. The CDR3 sequence is 20 residues long. The germline V gene encodes CDR1 LGHNA and CDR2 YNFKEQ. CDR3 sequence reads: CASSPGRGDTQRGGNQPQHF. CDR3 nucleotides: TGTGCCAGCAGCCCTGGACGGGGGGACACCCAGAGAGGGGGCAATCAGCCCCAGCATTTT.

V gene TRBV12-3 or TRBV12-4 combines with J gene TRBJ1-1; D remains ambiguous. Between the trimmed V and J ends, which lost 5 bases and 1 base, there was a span of 5 bases. The CDR3 has 12 amino acids. The CDR3 protein is CASSRTNTEAFF. The CDR3 DNA sequence: TGTGCCAGCAGTCGTACGAACACTGAAGCTTTCTTT.

This chain links TRBV23-1 with TRBJ1-4, with D hard to call. TRBV23-1 is an ORF, and what it does is uncertain. V dropped 0 bases and J dropped 6 bases, with 8 bases sitting between them. This CDR3 spans 14 amino acids. The CDR3, as DNA: TGCGCCAGCAGTCAATCAGTAACAGATGAAAAACTGTTTTTT. It codes for CASSQSVTDEKLFF.

In its sample, this clonotype was seen a few times. CDR3 in amino acids: CASSQSNTDHSNQPQHF. Written as DNA, the CDR3 is TGCGCCAGCAGTCAATCGAACACGGACCATAGCAATCAGCCCCAGCATTTT. The chain has TRBV23-1 and TRBJ1-5, with D hard to call. TRBV23-1 is an ORF for which the function is uncertain. The CDR3 spans 17 residues. With 0 bases removed from V and 0 bases from J, the gap between germline ends came to 12 bases.

The chain carries TRBV7-3 and TRBJ2-2; a weak D match, TRBD1 (6 bases). This CDR3 spans 17 amino acids. The germline V gene has CDR1 SGHTA and CDR2 FQGTGA. Trimming took 5 bases from V and 4 from J, leaving 20 bases between them. The CDR3 nucleotides read TGTGCCAGCAGCCACCCTTGGGGGCCAGGGTCCACCGGGGAGCTGTTTTTT. Its translation: CASSHPWGPGSTGELFF.

V gene TRBV7-2 combines with J gene TRBJ1-1, with D hard to call. Germline V gene data show CDR1 as SGHTA and CDR2 as FQGNSA. V was pared by 1 base and J by 6 bases, with 9 bases between. This CDR3 is built from 13 residues. CDR3 loop: CASSLGVKPEAFF. The CDR3 region has the DNA TGTGCCAGCAGCTTAGGCGTGAAGCCTGAAGCTTTCTTT.